These 18 T cell receptor beta chains came from one sample sequenced in a study of T-cell reconstitution after alpha-beta-depleted transplantation in children. A library of TCRbeta sequences, prepared with unique molecular identifiers, was generated. TCRdb recomputed calls from the PCR reads with MiXCR, one row per CDR3 protein. Of about 120,000 distinct CDR3 sequences listed, 10% are singletons. The sample was PBMCs from the stem cell graft donor, taken from the stem cell graft. All receptors derive from a human donor who donated a stem cell graft to a child with acute lymphoblastic leukemia.

Many counts were recorded for this clonotype. The genes are TRBV19 and TRBJ2-7, with D perhaps given as TRBD1 or TRBD2 (5 bases each). The CDR3 runs 14 residues. Germline V gene data show CDR1 as LNHDA and CDR2 as SQIVND (reference sequence). The germline V and J ends were trimmed by 0 bases and 2 bases, with 8 bases remaining between them. In DNA form, the CDR3 reads TGTGCCAGTAGTATAGAACTGGGACCCTACGAGCAGTACTTC. Its protein product is CASSIELGPYEQYF.

This clonotype was observed many times. Since no conserved phenylalanine or tryptophan closes the CDR3, a read error is the likely cause. Because the CDR3's place on the DNA is in doubt, the DNA is left out and the CDR3 is given as listed by TCRdb. The chain uses TRBV7-2 and TRBJ2-3; the D call in the table, TRBD1, was not verified against the DNA. The germline CDR1 and CDR2 sequences are SGHTA and FQGNSA. The CDR3 is 13 amino acids in total, end residues counted. The CDR3 protein is CASSLVRAGAPLL.

This clonotype occurred many times. The rearrangement joins TRBV5-6 to TRBJ2-7; 9 bases are shared with TRBD2. With 5 bases clipped from V and 5 bases from J, the junction kept 14 bases outside the gene matches. This CDR3 region has 16 residues. Germline CDR1 and CDR2: SGHDT and YYEEEE. In nucleotides, the CDR3 is TGTGCCAGCAGTTGGACTAGCGCGGTCGGGGTCGACGAGCAGTACTTC. Translation: CASSWTSAVGVDEQYF.

In its sample, this clonotype was seen many times. V usage is TRBV6-1 and J usage is TRBJ1-5, with D unresolved. Germline assignment: CDR1 MNHNS and CDR2 SASEGT. The CDR3 is made up of 14 amino acids. V was clipped by 7 bases and J by 3 bases, with 13 bases between them. This CDR3 reads CASKEGGFNQPQHF. CDR3 nucleotides: TGTGCCAGCAAAGAAGGAGGATTCAATCAGCCCCAGCATTTT.

There are many counts of this clonotype. The chain combines TRBV6-5 with TRBJ1-1; D is uncertain. Germline-derived CDR1 and CDR2 are MNHEY and SVGAGI. Deletions cut 5 bases from V and 0 bases from J, with 10 bases between. The CDR3 consists of 14 residues. CDR3 in DNA: TGTGCCAGCAGTCGAGGGTCAATGAACACTGAAGCTTTCTTT. Translated: CASSRGSMNTEAFF.

This clonotype showed up many times. The chain couples TRBV29-1 to TRBJ2-7; D not certain. The CDR3 is 13 residues long. Germline V gene sequence: CDR1 SQVTM, CDR2 ANQGSEA. The germline V and J ends were trimmed by 4 bases and 3 bases, with 13 bases remaining between them. CDR3 in amino acids: CSVVGPLDYEQYF. Written as DNA, the CDR3 is TGCAGCGTTGTAGGGCCCCTAGACTACGAGCAGTACTTC.

This clonotype has more than one count but fewer than ten. The CDR3 protein is CASSLARATGTGELFF. The DNA of the CDR3 is TGTGCCAGCAGCTTAGCCAGGGCTACTGGCACCGGGGAGCTGTTTTTT. This chain links TRBV7-9 with TRBJ2-2; D is perhaps TRBD1 (5 bases). This CDR3 region has 16 residues. From germline, CDR1 is SEHNR and CDR2 FQNEAQ (reference sequence). V lost 0 bases to trimming and J lost 4 bases, with 12 bases between them. Supplemented by reference TRBV7-9 and TRBJ2-2, the full variable domain reads DTGVSQNPRHKITKRGQNVTFRCDPISEHNRLYWYRQTLGQGPEFLTYFQNEAQLEKSRLLSDRFSAERPKGSFSTLEIQRTEQGDSAMYLCASSLARATGTGELFFGEGSRLTVL.

This clonotype was counted at least ten times. This chain uses TRBV12-3 or TRBV12-4 with TRBJ2-2, with D possibly matching TRBD2 (5 bases). The CDR3 runs to 13 residues. Trimming cost V 6 bases and J 5 bases, with 10 bases left between them. The CDR3 bases are TGTGCCAGCAGCCTTCGGGAAACCGGGGAGCTGTTTTTT. Translated: CASSLRETGELFF.

The V and J genes are TRBV18 and TRBJ2-7, with D possibly matching TRBD2 (5 bases). The ends were cut back, 6 bases at V and 3 bases at J, with 12 bases in the middle. The CDR3 sequence is 13 residues long. Germline assignment: CDR1 KGHSH and CDR2 LQKENI. The CDR3 DNA is TGTGCCAGCTCCCCCCCCGGAGGCTACGAGCAGTACTTC. Its protein product is CASSPPGGYEQYF.

This clonotype was picked up many times. The CDR3 nucleotides are TGTGCCAGCAGTCACGAGACCCAGTACTTC. This gives the protein CASSHETQYF. The rearrangement uses TRBV7-8 and TRBJ2-5; D gene uncertain. Germline-derived CDR1 and CDR2 are SGHVS and FQNEAQ. The CDR3 is 10 residues long. The V gene lost 6 bases and the J gene lost 5 bases, with 4 bases spanning the gap.

There are many counts of this clonotype. V gene TRBV10-3 combines with J gene TRBJ2-3, with 11 bases aligning to TRBD2. The CDR3 is 16 amino acids. The germline V gene encodes CDR1 ENHRY and CDR2 SYGVKD. The V gene end was trimmed by 2 bases and the J gene end by 3 bases; junction bases not matched to a gene: 4. This chain's CDR3 is CAISETSGSGTDTQYF. CDR3 DNA sequence: TGTGCCATCAGTGAGACTAGCGGGAGTGGGACAGATACGCAGTATTTT.

The chain recombines TRBV18 with TRBJ2-1; 9 bases line up with TRBD2. V dropped 3 bases and J dropped 8; count of bases not matched to a gene: 8. CDR1 and CDR2 from the germline V gene are KGHSH and LQKENI. The CDR3 spans 15 residues. The CDR3: CASSPGSGRSDEQFF. DNA for the CDR3: TGTGCCAGCTCACCCGGTAGCGGGAGAAGCGATGAGCAGTTCTTC. Drawing the rest from reference TRBV18 and TRBJ2-1, the complete variable domain is NAGVMQNPRHLVRRRGQEARLRCSPMKGHSHVYWYRQLPEEGLKFMVYLQKENIIDESGMPKERFSAEFPKEGPSILRIQQVVRGDSAAYFCASSPGSGRSDEQFFGPGTRLTVL.

This clonotype was counted at least ten times. This chain uses TRBV29-1 with TRBJ2-1; TRBD2 matches at 7 bases. Germline loops: CDR1 SQVTM, CDR2 ANQGSEA. The CDR3 loop spans 13 amino acids. After removal of 1 base from V and 3 bases from J, the junction contained 0 bases not matched to a gene. CDR3 coding DNA: TGCAGCGTTGAAGGGACTAGCTACAATGAGCAGTTCTTC. Encoded protein: CSVEGTSYNEQFF.

As concerns this clonotype: This could be a read error, since a much larger clone is one nucleotide away. The chain combines TRBV9 with TRBJ2-6; D may be TRBD1 (5 bases). CDR3 length: 17 amino acids. Per germline, CDR1 SGDLS and CDR2 YYNGEE. This chain's CDR3 is CASSAGVGYSGANGLTF. The DNA for the CDR3 is TGTGCCAGCAGCGCTGGGGTCGGGTATTCTGGGGCCAACGGCCTGACTTTC.

This clonotype was picked up many times. The chain links TRBV20-1 to TRBJ1-1, with 8 bases matching TRBD1. Germline loops: CDR1 DFQATT, CDR2 SNEGSKA (reference sequence). The CDR3 spans 16 residues. Germline trimming cut 7 bases from V and 4 bases from J; bases unmatched to any gene: 17. The CDR3 loop reads CSVLIRRDRLFTEAFF. The CDR3 nucleotides read TGCAGTGTACTTATTCGCCGGGACAGGCTCTTCACTGAAGCTTTCTTT.

This clonotype occurred many times. The J gene is TRBJ1-1, the V gene TRBV7-3; D is ambiguous. The CDR3 is made up of 13 amino acids. Germline lookup yields CDR1 SGHTA and CDR2 FQGTGA. V lost 7 bases and J lost 1, with 10 bases in between. The CDR3 DNA follows: TGTGCCAGCAAGTGGACGGAGAACACTGAAGCTTTCTTT. Protein sequence: CASKWTENTEAFF.

Many counts were recorded for this clonotype. This rearrangement joins TRBV29-1 to TRBJ2-7; 12 bases are a match to TRBD1. CDR3 length: 13 amino acids. The junction had 4 bases not matched to a gene; V was cut back by 6 bases and J by 4 bases. Germline CDR1 SQVTM, CDR2 ANQGSEA. CDR3 region: CSVGQGASYEQYF. The CDR3, as DNA: TGCAGCGTGGGACAGGGGGCAAGTTACGAGCAGTACTTC.

This clonotype was detected ten times or more. The rearrangement uses TRBV3-1 and TRBJ2-2, with 8 bases fitting TRBD1. J gave up 0 bases and V 5 bases, and 8 bases lay outside the gene matches. CDR1 LGHDT and CDR2 YNNKEL come from the germline V gene (reference sequence). CDR3 length: 17 residues. CDR3 DNA: TGTGCCAGCAGCTATAACAGGGGGTACTCGAACACCGGGGAGCTGTTTTTT. Translating gives CASSYNRGYSNTGELFF.